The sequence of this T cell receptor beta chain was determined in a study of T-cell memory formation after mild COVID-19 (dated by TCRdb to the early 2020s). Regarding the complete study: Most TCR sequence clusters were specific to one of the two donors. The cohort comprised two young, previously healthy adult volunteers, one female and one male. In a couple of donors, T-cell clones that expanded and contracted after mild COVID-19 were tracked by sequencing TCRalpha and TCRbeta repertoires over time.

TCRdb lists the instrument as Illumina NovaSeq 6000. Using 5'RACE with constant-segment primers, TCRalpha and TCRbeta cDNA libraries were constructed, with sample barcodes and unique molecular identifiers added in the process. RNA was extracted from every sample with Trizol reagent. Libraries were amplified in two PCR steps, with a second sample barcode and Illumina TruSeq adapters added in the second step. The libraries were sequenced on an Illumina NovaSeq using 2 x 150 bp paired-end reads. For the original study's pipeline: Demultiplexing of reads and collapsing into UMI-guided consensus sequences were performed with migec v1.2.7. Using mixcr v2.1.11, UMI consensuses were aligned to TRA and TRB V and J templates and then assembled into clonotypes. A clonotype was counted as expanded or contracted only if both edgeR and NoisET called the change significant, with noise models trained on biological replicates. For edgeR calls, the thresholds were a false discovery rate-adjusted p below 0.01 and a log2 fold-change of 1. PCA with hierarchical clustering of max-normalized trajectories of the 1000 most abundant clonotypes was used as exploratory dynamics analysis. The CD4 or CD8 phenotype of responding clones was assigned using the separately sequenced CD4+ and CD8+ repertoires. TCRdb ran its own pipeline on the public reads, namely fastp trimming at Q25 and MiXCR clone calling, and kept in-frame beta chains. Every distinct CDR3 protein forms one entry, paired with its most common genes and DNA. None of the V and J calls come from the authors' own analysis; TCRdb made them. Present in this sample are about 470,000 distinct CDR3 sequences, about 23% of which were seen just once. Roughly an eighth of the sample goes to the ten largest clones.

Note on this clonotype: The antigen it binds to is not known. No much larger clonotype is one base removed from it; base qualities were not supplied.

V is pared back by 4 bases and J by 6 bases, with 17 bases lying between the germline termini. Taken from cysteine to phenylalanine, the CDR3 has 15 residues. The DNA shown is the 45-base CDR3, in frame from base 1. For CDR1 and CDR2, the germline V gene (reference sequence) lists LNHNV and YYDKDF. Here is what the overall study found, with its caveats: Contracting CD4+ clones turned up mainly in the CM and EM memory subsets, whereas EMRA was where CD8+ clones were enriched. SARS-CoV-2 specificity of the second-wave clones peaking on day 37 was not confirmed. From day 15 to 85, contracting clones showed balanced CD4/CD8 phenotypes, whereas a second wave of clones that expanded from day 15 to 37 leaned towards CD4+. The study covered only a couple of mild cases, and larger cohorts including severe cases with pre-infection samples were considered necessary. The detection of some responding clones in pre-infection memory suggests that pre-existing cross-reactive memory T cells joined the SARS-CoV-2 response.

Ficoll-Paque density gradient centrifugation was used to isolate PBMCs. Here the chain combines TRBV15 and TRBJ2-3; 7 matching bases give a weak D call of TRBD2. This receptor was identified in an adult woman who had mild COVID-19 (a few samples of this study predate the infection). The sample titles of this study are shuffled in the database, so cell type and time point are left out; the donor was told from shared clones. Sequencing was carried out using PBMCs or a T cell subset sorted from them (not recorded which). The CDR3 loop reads CATSTSRGAGDTQYF. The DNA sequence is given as TGTGCCACCAGCACCTCCCGGGGGGCCGGGGATACGCAGTATTTT.